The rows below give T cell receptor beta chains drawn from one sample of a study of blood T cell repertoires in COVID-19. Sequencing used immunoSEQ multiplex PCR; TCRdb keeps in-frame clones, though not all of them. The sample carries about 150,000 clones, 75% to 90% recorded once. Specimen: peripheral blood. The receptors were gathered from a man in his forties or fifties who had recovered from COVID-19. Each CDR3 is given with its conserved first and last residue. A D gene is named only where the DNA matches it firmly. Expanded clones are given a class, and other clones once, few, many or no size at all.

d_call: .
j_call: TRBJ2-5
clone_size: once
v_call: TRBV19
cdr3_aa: CASSLQGPQETQYF
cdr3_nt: TGTGCCAGTAGCTTACAGGGTCCCCAAGAGACCCAGTACTTC

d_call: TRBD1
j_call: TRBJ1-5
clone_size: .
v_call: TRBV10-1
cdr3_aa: CASSAIPDREYSNQPQHF
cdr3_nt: TGCGCCAGCAGCGCGATCCCTGACAGGGAGTATAGCAATCAGCCCCAGCATTTT

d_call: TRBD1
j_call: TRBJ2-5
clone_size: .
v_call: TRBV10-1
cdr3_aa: CASSKGQGAKQETQYF
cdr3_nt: TGCGCCAGCAGTAAAGGACAGGGGGCCAAACAAGAGACCCAGTACTTC

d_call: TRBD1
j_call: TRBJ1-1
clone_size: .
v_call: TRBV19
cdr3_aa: CASGGQGGGEAFF
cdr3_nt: TGTGCCAGTGGGGGACAGGGCGGGGGTGAAGCTTTCTTT

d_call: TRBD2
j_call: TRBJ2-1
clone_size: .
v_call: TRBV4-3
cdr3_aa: CASSQDSGGAYNEQFF
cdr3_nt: TGCGCCAGCAGCCAAGATAGCGGGGGGGCCTACAATGAGCAGTTCTTC

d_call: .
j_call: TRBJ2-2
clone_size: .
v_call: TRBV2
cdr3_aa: CASTGPTGELFF
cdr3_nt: TGTGCCAGTACAGGGCCCACCGGGGAGCTGTTTTTT

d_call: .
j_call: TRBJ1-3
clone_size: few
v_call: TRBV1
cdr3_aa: CTSSQDRLGTGAYDSGNTIYF
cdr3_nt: TGCACCAGCAGCCAAGATAGGTTAGGGACAGGGGCCTATGACTCTGGAAACACCATATATTTT

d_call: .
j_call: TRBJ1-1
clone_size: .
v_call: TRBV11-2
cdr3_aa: CASSPSMGRVDTEAFF
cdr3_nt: TGTGCCAGCAGCCCAAGCATGGGCAGGGTGGACACTGAAGCTTTCTTT

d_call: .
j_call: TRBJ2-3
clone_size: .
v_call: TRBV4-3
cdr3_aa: CASSFTRGITDTQYF
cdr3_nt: TGCGCCAGCAGCTTCACCCGGGGGATCACAGATACGCAGTATTTT

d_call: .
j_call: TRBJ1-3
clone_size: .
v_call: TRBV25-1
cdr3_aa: CASTPPTGSGNTIYF
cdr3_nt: TGTGCCAGCACCCCTCCAACGGGCTCTGGAAACACCATATATTTT

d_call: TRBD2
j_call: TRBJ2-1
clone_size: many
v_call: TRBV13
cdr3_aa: CASSPRTSGGLYNEQFF
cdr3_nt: TGTGCCAGCAGCCCGCGGACTAGCGGGGGGCTCTACAATGAGCAGTTCTTC

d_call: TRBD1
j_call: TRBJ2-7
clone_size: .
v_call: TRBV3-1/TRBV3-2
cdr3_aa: CASSQDRGHEQYF
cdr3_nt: TGTGCCAGCAGCCAGGACAGGGGCCACGAGCAGTACTTC

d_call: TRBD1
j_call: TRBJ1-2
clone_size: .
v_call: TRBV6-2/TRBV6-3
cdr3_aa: CASSYSTGSQNGYTF
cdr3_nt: TGTGCCAGCAGTTACTCGACAGGGAGCCAGAATGGCTACACCTTC

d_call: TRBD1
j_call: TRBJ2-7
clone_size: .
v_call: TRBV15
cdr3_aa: CATSRGGEGAREQYF
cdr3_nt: TGTGCCACCAGCAGAGGGGGAGAGGGGGCGCGCGAGCAGTACTTC

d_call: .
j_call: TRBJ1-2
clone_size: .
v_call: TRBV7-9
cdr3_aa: CASSTETGTQGHGYTF
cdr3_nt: TGTGCCAGCAGCACAGAAACCGGGACTCAGGGACATGGCTACACCTTC

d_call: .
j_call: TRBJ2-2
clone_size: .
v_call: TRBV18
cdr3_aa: CASSPPQGTGELFF
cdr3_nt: TGTGCCAGCTCACCACCTCAGGGCACCGGGGAGCTGTTTTTT

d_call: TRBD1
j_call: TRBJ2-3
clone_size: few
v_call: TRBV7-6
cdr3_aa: CASSWGQGHTDTQYF
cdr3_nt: TGTGCCAGCAGCTGGGGACAGGGGCACACAGATACGCAGTATTTT

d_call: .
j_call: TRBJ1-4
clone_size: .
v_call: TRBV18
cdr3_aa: CASSRGRTNEKLFF
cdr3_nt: TGTGCCAGCTCACGGGGGAGGACTAATGAAAAACTGTTTTTT

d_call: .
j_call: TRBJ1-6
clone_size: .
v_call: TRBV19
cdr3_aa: CASSTADRLYNSPLHF
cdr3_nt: TGTGCCAGTAGTACCGCGGACAGACTATACAATTCACCCCTCCACTTT

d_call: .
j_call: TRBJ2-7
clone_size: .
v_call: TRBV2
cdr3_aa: CASSETTGRGYEQYF
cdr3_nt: TGTGCCAGCAGTGAAACGACAGGTAGAGGGTACGAGCAGTACTTC

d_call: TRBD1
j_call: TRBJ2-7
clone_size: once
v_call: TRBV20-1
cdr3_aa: CSASSEGAHVPYEQYF
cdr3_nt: TGCAGTGCTAGTTCTGAGGGGGCGCACGTACCCTACGAGCAGTACTTC

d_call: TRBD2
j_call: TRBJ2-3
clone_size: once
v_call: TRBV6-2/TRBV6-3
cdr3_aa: CASSYSVSSGGHTDTQYF
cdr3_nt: TGTGCCAGCAGTTACTCGGTATCCAGCGGGGGACACACAGATACGCAGTATTTT

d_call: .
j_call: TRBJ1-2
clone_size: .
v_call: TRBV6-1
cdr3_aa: CASSDGSFYGYTF
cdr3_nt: TGTGCCAGCAGTGATGGGAGTTTCTATGGCTACACCTTC

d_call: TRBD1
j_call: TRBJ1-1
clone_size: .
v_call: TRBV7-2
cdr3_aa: CASSRDSHMNTEAFF
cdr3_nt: TGTGCCAGCAGCAGGGACAGTCACATGAACACTGAAGCTTTCTTT

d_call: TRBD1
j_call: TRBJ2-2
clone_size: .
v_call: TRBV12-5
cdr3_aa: CASGLSPKDRGNTGELFF
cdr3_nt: TGTGCTAGTGGTTTGTCACCAAAGGACAGGGGGAACACCGGGGAGCTGTTTTTT

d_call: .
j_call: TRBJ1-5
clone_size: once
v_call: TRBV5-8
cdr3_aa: CASSLDTGSNQPQHF
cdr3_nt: TGTGCCAGCAGCTTGGATACAGGTAGCAATCAGCCCCAGCATTTT

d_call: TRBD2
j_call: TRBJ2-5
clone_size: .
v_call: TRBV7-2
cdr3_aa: CASSRVAGDAETQYF
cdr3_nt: TGTGCCAGCAGCAGAGTAGCGGGGGACGCAGAGACCCAGTACTTC

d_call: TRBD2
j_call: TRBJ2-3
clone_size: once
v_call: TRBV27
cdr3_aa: CASSFVLAASTDTQYF
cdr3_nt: TGTGCCAGCAGTTTTGTGCTAGCGGCCAGCACAGATACGCAGTATTTT

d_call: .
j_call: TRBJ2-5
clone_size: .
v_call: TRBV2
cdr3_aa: CASSVRQGDAETQYF
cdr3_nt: TGTGCCAGCAGTGTACGGCAGGGCGATGCGGAGACCCAGTACTTC

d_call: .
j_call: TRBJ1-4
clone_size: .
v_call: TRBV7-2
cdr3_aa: CASSPGQGNLGKLFF
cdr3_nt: TGTGCCAGCAGCCCAGGTCAGGGGAACTTGGGAAAACTGTTTTTT

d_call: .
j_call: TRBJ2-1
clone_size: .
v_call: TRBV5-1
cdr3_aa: CASSLEPGNHDEQFF
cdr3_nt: TGCGCCAGCAGCTTGGAACCCGGGAACCACGATGAGCAGTTCTTC

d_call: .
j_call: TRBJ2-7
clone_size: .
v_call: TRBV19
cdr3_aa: CASSIETGLYEQYF
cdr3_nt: TGTGCCAGTAGTATAGAAACAGGGCTCTACGAGCAGTACTTC

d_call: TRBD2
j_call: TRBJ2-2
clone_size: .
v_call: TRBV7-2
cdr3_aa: CASSLERGAFTGELFF
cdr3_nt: TGTGCCAGCAGCTTAGAGCGGGGGGCGTTCACCGGGGAGCTGTTTTTT

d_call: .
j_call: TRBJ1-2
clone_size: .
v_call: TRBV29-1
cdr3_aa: CSVEDRSRGGGGYTF
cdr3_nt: TGCAGCGTTGAAGATCGGTCCCGGGGAGGAGGTGGCTACACCTTC

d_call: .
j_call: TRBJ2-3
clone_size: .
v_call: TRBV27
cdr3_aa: CASSPPGPYTDTQYF
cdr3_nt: TGTGCCAGCAGTCCACCAGGCCCCTACACAGATACGCAGTATTTT

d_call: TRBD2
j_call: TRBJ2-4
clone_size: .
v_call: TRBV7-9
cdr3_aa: CASSAGGTKNIQYF
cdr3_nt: TGTGCCAGCAGCGCCGGGGGGACCAAAAACATTCAGTACTTC

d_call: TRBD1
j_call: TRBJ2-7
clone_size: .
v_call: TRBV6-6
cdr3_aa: CASSLNRDRVLEQYF
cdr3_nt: TGTGCCAGCAGTTTAAACCGGGACAGGGTTCTTGAGCAGTACTTC

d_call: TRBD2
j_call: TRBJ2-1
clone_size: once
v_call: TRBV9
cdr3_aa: CASSGGLADEQFF
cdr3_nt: TGTGCCAGCAGCGGGGGACTAGCCGATGAGCAGTTCTTC

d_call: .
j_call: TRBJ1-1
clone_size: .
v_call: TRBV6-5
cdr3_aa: CASTPGGMTEAFF
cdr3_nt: TGTGCCAGCACTCCGGGTGGTATGACTGAAGCTTTCTTT

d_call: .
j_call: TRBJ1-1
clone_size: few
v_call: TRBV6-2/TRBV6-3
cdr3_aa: CASRPHQGTEAFF
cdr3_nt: TGTGCCAGCAGGCCTCATCAGGGAACTGAAGCTTTCTTT

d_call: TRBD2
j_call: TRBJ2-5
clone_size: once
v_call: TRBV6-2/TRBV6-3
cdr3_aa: CASSAWTSGTGGETQYF
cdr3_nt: TGTGCCAGCAGTGCCTGGACTAGCGGTACTGGAGGGGAGACCCAGTACTTC

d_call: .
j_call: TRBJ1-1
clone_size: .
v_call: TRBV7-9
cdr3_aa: CASSFNRVSTEAFF
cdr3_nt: TGTGCCAGCAGCTTCAACAGGGTTAGCACTGAAGCTTTCTTT

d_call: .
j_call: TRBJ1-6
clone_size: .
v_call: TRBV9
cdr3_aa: CASSVEGGSYNSPLHF
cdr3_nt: TGTGCCAGCAGCGTAGAAGGGGGTTCCTATAATTCACCCCTCCACTTT

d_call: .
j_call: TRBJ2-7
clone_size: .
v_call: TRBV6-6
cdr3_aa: CASSFQRGRGREQYF
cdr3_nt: TGTGCCAGCAGTTTCCAGAGGGGCAGGGGACGCGAGCAGTACTTC

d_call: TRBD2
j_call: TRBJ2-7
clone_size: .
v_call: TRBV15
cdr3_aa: CATSTRTSGAYEQYF
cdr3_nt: TGTGCCACCAGCACCCGGACTAGCGGGGCCTACGAGCAGTACTTC